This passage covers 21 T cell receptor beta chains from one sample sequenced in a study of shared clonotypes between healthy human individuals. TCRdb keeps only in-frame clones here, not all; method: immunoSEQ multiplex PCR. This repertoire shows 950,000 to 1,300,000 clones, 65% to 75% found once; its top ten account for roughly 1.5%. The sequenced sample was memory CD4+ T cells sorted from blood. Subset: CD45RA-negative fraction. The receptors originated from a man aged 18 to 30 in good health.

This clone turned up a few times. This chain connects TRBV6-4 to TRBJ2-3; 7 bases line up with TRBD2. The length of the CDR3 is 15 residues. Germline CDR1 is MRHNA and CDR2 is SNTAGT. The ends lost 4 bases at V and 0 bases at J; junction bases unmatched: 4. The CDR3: CASSAQRGSTDTQYF. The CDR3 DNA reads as TGTGCCAGCAGTGCCCAGCGGGGAAGCACAGATACGCAGTATTTT.

CDR3 DNA sequence: TGCGCCAGCGGGCCGGGACAGGGCGGCACTGAAGCTTTCTTT. Protein sequence: CASGPGQGGTEAFF. V is TRBV5-1 and J is TRBJ1-1; 9 bases map to TRBD1. CDR1 SGHRS and CDR2 YFSETQ come from the germline V gene. Trimming at V came to 7 bases and at J to 4 bases, leaving 8 bases not matched to a gene. This CDR3 is built from 14 residues.

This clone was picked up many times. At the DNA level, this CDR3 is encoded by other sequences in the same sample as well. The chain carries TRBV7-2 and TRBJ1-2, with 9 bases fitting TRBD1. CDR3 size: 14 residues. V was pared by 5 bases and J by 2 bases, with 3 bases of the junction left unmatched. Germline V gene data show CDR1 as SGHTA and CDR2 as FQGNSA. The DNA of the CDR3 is TGTGCCAGCAGCCCCGGACAGGGGAACTATGGCTACACCTTC. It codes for CASSPGQGNYGYTF.

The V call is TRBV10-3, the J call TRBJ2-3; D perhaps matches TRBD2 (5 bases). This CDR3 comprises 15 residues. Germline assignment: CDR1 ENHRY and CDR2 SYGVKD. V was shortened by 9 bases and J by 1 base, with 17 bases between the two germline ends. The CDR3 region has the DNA TGTGCCATTGCCTCCCGGGTGGAGGGCACAGATACGCAGTATTTT. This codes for CAIASRVEGTDTQYF.

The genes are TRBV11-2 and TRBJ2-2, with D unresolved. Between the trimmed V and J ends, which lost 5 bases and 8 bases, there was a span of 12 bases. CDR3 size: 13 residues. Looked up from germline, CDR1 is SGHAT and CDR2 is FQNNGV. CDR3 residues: CASSPGIKGELFF. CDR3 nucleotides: TGTGCCAGCAGCCCAGGAATCAAAGGGGAGCTGTTTTTT. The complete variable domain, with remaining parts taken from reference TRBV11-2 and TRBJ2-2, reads EAGVAQSPRYKIIEKRQSVAFWCNPISGHATLYWYQQILGQGPKLLIQFQNNGVVDDSQLPKDRFSAERLKGVDSTLKIQPAKLEDSAVYLCASSPGIKGELFFGEGSRLTVL.

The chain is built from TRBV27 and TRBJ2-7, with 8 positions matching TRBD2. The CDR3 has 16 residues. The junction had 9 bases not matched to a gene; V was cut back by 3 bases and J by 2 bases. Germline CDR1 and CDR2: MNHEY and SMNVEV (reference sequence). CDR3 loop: CASSFEAGGAPYEQYF. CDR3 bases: TGTGCCAGCAGTTTCGAGGCGGGGGGCGCCCCCTACGAGCAGTACTTC.

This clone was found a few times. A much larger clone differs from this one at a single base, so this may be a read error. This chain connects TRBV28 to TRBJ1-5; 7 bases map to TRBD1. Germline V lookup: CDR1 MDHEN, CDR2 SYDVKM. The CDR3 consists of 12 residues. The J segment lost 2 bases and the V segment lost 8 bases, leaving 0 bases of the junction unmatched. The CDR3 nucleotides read TGTGCCAGCGGACAGGGCAATCAGCCCCAGCATTTT. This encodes CASGQGNQPQHF.

For the CDR3, the DNA is TGTGCCAGCAGCATAGGGGGGGTAGCGGGAGCCCCTCAGTACTTC. It specifies CASSIGGVAGAPQYF. The J gene is TRBJ2-5, the V gene TRBV11-2; 9 bases match TRBD2. The CDR3 has 15 amino acids. Germline CDR1 and CDR2: SGHAT and FQNNGV. V lost 5 bases, J lost 11 bases, and 15 bases stayed unmatched.

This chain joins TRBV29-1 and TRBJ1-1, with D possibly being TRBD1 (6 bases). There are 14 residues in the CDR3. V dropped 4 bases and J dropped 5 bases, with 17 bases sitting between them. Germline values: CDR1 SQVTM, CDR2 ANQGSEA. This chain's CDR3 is CSVVRGAVETEAFF. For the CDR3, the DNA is TGCAGCGTTGTCCGGGGGGCGGTGGAAACTGAAGCTTTCTTT.

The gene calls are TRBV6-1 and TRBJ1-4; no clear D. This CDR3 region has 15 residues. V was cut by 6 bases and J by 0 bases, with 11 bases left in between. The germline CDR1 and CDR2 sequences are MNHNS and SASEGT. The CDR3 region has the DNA TGTGCCAGCAGCCGGCGGGAGCCAACTAATGAAAAACTGTTTTTT. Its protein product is CASSRREPTNEKLFF.

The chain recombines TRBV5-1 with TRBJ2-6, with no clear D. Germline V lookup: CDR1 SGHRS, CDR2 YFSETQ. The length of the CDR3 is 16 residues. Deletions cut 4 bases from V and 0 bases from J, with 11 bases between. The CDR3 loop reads CASSVDGSSGANVLTF. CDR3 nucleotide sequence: TGCGCCAGCAGCGTGGACGGCAGCTCTGGGGCCAACGTCCTGACTTTC.

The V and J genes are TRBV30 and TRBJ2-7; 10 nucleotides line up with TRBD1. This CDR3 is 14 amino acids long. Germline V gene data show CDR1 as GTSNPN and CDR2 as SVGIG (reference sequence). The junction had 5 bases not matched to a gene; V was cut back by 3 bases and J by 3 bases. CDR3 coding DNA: TGTGCCTGGAGGCAGGGACAGGGGTTCTACGAGCAGTACTTC. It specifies CAWRQGQGFYEQYF.

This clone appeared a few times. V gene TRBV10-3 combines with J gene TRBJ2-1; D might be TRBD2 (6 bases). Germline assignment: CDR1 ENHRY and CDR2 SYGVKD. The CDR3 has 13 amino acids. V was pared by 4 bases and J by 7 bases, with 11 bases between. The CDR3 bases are TGTGCCATCAGTGGGGCCCGGGAGAATGAGCAGTTCTTC. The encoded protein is CAISGARENEQFF.

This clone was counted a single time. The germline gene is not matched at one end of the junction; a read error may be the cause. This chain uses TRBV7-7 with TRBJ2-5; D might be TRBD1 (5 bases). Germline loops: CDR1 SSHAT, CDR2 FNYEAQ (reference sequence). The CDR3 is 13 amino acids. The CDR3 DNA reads TGTGCTAGCAGCTTTGGGGCTTCGGGGACCCAGTACTTC. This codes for CASSFGASGTQYF.

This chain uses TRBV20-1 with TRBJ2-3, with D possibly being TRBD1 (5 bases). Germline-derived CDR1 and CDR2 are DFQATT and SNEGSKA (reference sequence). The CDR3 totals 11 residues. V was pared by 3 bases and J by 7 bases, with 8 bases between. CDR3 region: CSASRVNTQYF. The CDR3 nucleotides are TGCAGTGCTAGCAGGGTAAATACGCAGTATTTT.

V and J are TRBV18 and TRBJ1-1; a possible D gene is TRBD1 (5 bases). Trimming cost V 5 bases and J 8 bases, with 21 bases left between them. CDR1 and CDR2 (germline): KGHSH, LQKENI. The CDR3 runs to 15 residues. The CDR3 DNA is TGTGCCAGCTCAAAAGATAACAGGTTCTATCAGGAAGCTTTCTTT. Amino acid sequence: CASSKDNRFYQEAFF.

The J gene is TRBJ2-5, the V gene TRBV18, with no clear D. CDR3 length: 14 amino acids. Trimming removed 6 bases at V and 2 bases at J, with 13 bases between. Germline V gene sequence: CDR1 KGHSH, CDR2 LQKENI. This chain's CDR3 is CASSFDWGQETQYF. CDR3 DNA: TGTGCCAGCTCCTTCGACTGGGGACAAGAGACCCAGTACTTC.

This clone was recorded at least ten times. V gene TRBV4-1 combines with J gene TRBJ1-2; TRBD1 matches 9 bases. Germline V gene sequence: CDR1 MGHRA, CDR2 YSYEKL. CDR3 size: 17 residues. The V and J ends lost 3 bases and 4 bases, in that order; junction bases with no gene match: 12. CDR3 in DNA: TGCGCCAGCAGCCAGCTACAGGGGGCAGGGGGCCCCTATGGCTACACCTTC. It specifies CASSQLQGAGGPYGYTF.

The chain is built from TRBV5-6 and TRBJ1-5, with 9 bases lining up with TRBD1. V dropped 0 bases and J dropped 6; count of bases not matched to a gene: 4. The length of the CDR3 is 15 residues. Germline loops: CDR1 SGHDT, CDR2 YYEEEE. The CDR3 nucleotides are TGTGCCAGCAGCTTGGACAGGGGGCGAAGTCAGCCCCAGCATTTT. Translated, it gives CASSLDRGRSQPQHF.

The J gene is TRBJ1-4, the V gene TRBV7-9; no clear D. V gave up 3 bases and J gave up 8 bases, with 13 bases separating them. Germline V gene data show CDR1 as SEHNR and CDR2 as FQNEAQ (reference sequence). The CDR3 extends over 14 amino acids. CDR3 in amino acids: CASSFGPSDEKLFF. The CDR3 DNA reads TGTGCCAGCAGCTTCGGGCCGTCGGACGAAAAACTGTTTTTT.

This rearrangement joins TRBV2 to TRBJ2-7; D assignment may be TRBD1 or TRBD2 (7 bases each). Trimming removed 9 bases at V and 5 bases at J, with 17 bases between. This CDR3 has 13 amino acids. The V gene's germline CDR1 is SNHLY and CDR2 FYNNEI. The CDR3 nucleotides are TGTGCCAGTATGGGAGGGGGCTACAACGAGCAGTACTTC. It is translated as CASMGGGYNEQYF.